The 29 T cell receptor beta chains below were found in one sample sequenced in a study of T cell responses to AZD1222 COVID-19 vaccine. TCRdb's copy holds only in-frame clones and misses some; the assay was immunoSEQ multiplex PCR. In the table there are 15,000 to 17,000 clones, 88% of which are singletons. The sequences come from peripheral blood, collected 28 days after the second AZD1222 dose. These receptors all come from an adult who received the AZD1222 COVID-19 vaccine.

The V gene is TRBV27, the J gene TRBJ2-7, with 12 bases that match TRBD2. Germline CDR1 MNHEY, CDR2 SMNVEV (reference sequence). CDR3 length: 14 amino acids. The V segment lost 4 bases and the J segment 6 bases; nucleotides outside the gene matches: 4. The CDR3 DNA reads TGTGCCAGCAGTTACCGACTAGCGGGGGCCGAGCAGTACTTC. Translation: CASSYRLAGAEQYF.

The chain links TRBV24-1 to TRBJ2-3; 9 nucleotides line up with TRBD2. Germline V CDR1 and CDR2: KGHDR, SFDVKD. The CDR3 is 18 amino acids. With 4 bases clipped from V and 6 bases from J, the junction kept 16 bases outside the gene matches. The CDR3, as DNA: TGTGCCACCAGTGAGCCCCGAGGGATAGCGGGGGTCGAGGATACGCAGTATTTT. Translating gives CATSEPRGIAGVEDTQYF.

The CDR3 DNA sequence: TGCGCCAGCAGCTTGGGGACCTCAGGGGCGACTAATGAAAAACTGTTTTTT. Its protein product is CASSLGTSGATNEKLFF. The chain uses TRBV5-1 and TRBJ1-4; maybe TRBD1 (6 bases). The length of the CDR3 is 17 residues. The germline V and J ends were trimmed by 0 bases and 2 bases, with 14 bases remaining between them. Germline CDR1 and CDR2: SGHRS and YFSETQ.

V is TRBV9 and J is TRBJ2-7; D tentatively reads TRBD1 or TRBD2 (5 bases each). CDR3 size: 14 residues. Germline-derived CDR1 and CDR2 are SGDLS and YYNGEE. The V and J ends lost 0 bases and 2 bases respectively, with 9 bases between them. The CDR3 nucleotides are TGTGCCAGCAGCGTAGCTACGGGGCCCTACGAGCAGTACTTC. Protein product: CASSVATGPYEQYF.

This rearrangement joins TRBV18 to TRBJ1-1; 8 bases line up with TRBD1. The CDR3 loop spans 14 amino acids. Looked up from germline, CDR1 is KGHSH and CDR2 is LQKENI. V lost 6 bases, J lost 4 bases, and 7 bases stayed unmatched. In DNA, the CDR3 is TGTGCCAGCTCGTCAGACAGGGGTGGCACTGAAGCTTTCTTT. Its protein product is CASSSDRGGTEAFF.

This clone was recorded only once. The DNA of the CDR3 is TGTGCCAGCTCACCCCAGGGACAGGGGAATCAGCCCCAGCATTTT. Translated: CASSPQGQGNQPQHF. The chain uses TRBV18 and TRBJ1-5, with 10 bases aligning to TRBD1. Trimming removed 3 bases from V and 4 bases from J; junction bases left unmatched: 3. This CDR3 is 15 amino acids long. Germline CDR1 is KGHSH and CDR2 is LQKENI.

In the case of this clone: Relative to the germline gene, one junction end is altered; a read error may explain this. The chain uses TRBV7-7 and TRBJ2-3; D may be TRBD1 (6 bases). The CDR3 extends over 14 amino acids. The germline CDR1 and CDR2 sequences are SSHAT and FNYEAQ (reference sequence). This CDR3 is CASSLDRSTDTQYF. CDR3 coding DNA: TGTGCTAGCAGCTTAGACAGGAGCACAGATACGCAGTATTTT.

In this sample, this clone turned up a few times. This chain uses TRBV10-3 with TRBJ2-1, with 12 bases that match TRBD2. The CDR3 covers 16 residues. Trimming took 3 bases from V and 7 from J; bases not matched to a gene: 7. Per the germline V gene, CDR1 is ENHRY and CDR2 is SYGVKD. For the CDR3, the DNA is TGTGCCATCAGTGACTCCGGACTAGCGGGATATAATGAGCAGTTCTTC. Encoded protein: CAISDSGLAGYNEQFF.

The V call is TRBV28, the J call TRBJ2-3; D gene ambiguous. This CDR3 contains 13 residues. V was clipped by 6 bases and J by 7 bases, with 14 bases between them. CDR1 and CDR2 from the germline V gene are MDHEN and SYDVKM. CDR3 amino acids: CASSPNKVNTQYF. The CDR3 DNA follows: TGTGCCAGCAGCCCAAACAAGGTCAATACGCAGTATTTT.

The gene calls are TRBV5-1 and TRBJ2-1; the D gene is possibly TRBD2 (6 bases). V was clipped by 4 bases and J by 8 bases, with 10 bases between them. The length of the CDR3 is 12 residues. Germline V CDR1 and CDR2: SGHRS, YFSETQ. In nucleotides, the CDR3 is TGCGCCAGCAGCCTTTGGGGGGATGAGCAGTTCTTC. It specifies CASSLWGDEQFF.

The chain carries TRBV7-2 and TRBJ1-1; 8 bases align to TRBD1. CDR1 SGHTA and CDR2 FQGNSA come from the germline V gene. This CDR3 region has 12 residues. Trimming took 5 bases from V and 8 from J; bases not matched to a gene: 4. The CDR3 protein is CASSRGQGEAFF. The CDR3 DNA sequence: TGTGCCAGCAGCCGTGGACAGGGAGAAGCTTTCTTT.

The genes are TRBV6-1 and TRBJ2-7; 7 bases are a match to TRBD1. CDR1 MNHNS and CDR2 SASEGT come from the germline V gene. J lost 0 bases, V lost 1 base, and 0 bases had no gene match. The CDR3 is made up of 14 amino acids. CDR3 sequence: CASSEGDSSYEQYF. The CDR3 DNA reads as TGTGCCAGCAGTGAAGGGGACAGCTCCTACGAGCAGTACTTC.

The rearrangement joins TRBV28 to TRBJ1-5; D remains unclear. CDR1 and CDR2 (germline): MDHEN, SYDVKM. V lost 2 bases to trimming and J lost 1 base, with 9 bases between them. The CDR3 is made up of 15 amino acids. For the CDR3, the DNA is TGTGCCAGCAGTTTAGTGGCAGTCAGCAATCAGCCCCAGCATTTT. It translates to CASSLVAVSNQPQHF.

The DNA of the CDR3 is TGTGCCAGCAGCTCCCCGGGGGGTGGGGAGACCCAGTACTTC. Amino acids: CASSSPGGGETQYF. The chain carries TRBV6-5 and TRBJ2-5; 7 bases are shared with TRBD2. Germline CDR1 and CDR2: MNHEY and SVGAGI. With V trimmed by 6 bases and J by 5 bases, 9 bases remained unmatched. The CDR3 sequence is 14 residues long.

V and J are TRBV6-5 and TRBJ1-1, with TRBD1 identical over 10 bases. CDR3 size: 13 residues. Germline loops: CDR1 MNHEY, CDR2 SVGAGI. Trimming at V came to 4 bases and at J to 5 bases, leaving 1 base not matched to a gene. In DNA, the CDR3 is TGTGCCAGCAGTTTGGACAGGGGGACTGAAGCTTTCTTT. Its protein product is CASSLDRGTEAFF.

J is TRBJ1-2 and V is TRBV25-1; D is undetermined. Germline V gene sequence: CDR1 MGHDK, CDR2 SYGVNS. The CDR3 covers 14 residues. V lost 1 base to trimming and J lost 8 bases, with 14 bases between them. The CDR3 loop reads CASSEFWQAGGYTF. CDR3 sequence (DNA): TGTGCCAGCAGTGAATTCTGGCAGGCGGGGGGCTACACCTTC.

This clone was observed once. This chain links TRBV15 with TRBJ2-7, with D perhaps TRBD1 (5 bases). V lost 1 base and J 2 bases, leaving 12 bases between the germline ends. CDR1 is LNHNV and CDR2 is YYDKDF in the germline V gene (reference sequence). The CDR3 length is 15 residues. In DNA, the CDR3 is TGTGCCACCAGCAGAGGGAGCGACAGCACCTACGAGCAGTACTTC. Its protein product is CATSRGSDSTYEQYF.

This clone appeared a single time. The V and J genes are TRBV7-2 and TRBJ2-7; TRBD2 matches at 10 bases. The CDR3 consists of 15 residues. J was trimmed by 3 bases and V by 8 bases; bases with no gene match: 10. In germline, CDR1 is SGHTA, CDR2 FQGNSA. CDR3 protein: CASPAETSGFYEQYF. CDR3 sequence (DNA): TGTGCCAGCCCTGCTGAGACTAGCGGGTTCTACGAGCAGTACTTC.

The chain joins TRBV5-1 to TRBJ2-2; D gene unclear. Germline assignment: CDR1 SGHRS and CDR2 YFSETQ. The CDR3 is 12 residues long. Trimming pared 5 bases from V and 3 bases from J, leaving 5 bases between. The CDR3 sequence: CASRFDTGELFF. CDR3 coding DNA: TGCGCCAGCAGGTTCGACACCGGGGAGCTGTTTTTT.

This clone has a single count. V usage is TRBV28 and J usage is TRBJ1-1; weak D call: TRBD1 (5 bases). There are 14 residues in the CDR3. Germline V lookup: CDR1 MDHEN, CDR2 SYDVKM. V was pared by 6 bases and J by 0 bases, with 11 bases between. The CDR3 DNA is TGTGCCAGCAGATCCGGGGCAGTGAACACTGAAGCTTTCTTT. It codes for CASRSGAVNTEAFF.

This chain uses TRBV12-1 with TRBJ2-7. TRBV12-1 is a recognized pseudogene. There are 16 residues in the CDR3. The CDR3, as DNA: TGTGCCACTCAGAGGGGGGCCCCTATGGGGGACTACGAGCAGTACTTC. Its protein product is CATQRGAPMGDYEQYF.

The chain has TRBV3-1 (or the pseudogene TRBV3-2) and TRBJ1-6; D might be TRBD1 (6 bases). Trimming stripped 2 bases from V and 15 bases from J, with 23 bases between. Per germline, CDR1 LGHDT and CDR2 YNNKEL (reference sequence). This CDR3 is 16 amino acids long. The CDR3 region is CASSQPPSGAKLDLHF. CDR3 bases: TGTGCCAGCAGCCAACCCCCCTCGGGGGCAAAACTAGACCTCCACTTT.

The chain uses TRBV6-5 and TRBJ2-7; the D is unclear. Trimming removed 5 bases at V and 6 bases at J, with 11 bases between. In germline, CDR1 is MNHEY, CDR2 SVGAGI. The CDR3 has 12 residues. CDR3 sequence (DNA): TGTGCCAGCAGTCACTTTGAAGGCGAGCAGTACTTC. Translation gives CASSHFEGEQYF.

The gene calls are TRBV5-4 and TRBJ1-1; D uncertain. The germline V and J ends were trimmed by 5 bases and 1 base, with 12 bases remaining between them. CDR3 length: 14 amino acids. The germline V gene has CDR1 SGHNT and CDR2 YYREEE (reference sequence). CDR3 sequence (DNA): TGTGCCAGCAGTCAAGAGAAGACGAACACTGAAGCTTTCTTT. Translation gives CASSQEKTNTEAFF.

This clone was seen only a few times. The chain carries TRBV19 and TRBJ2-7, with D possibly TRBD1 on 7 matching bases. Germline V gives CDR1 LNHDA, CDR2 SQIVND (reference sequence). The CDR3 loop spans 15 amino acids. V dropped 4 bases and J dropped 7 bases, with 20 bases sitting between them. CDR3 sequence reads: CASSRGRDSRFEQYF. The CDR3 DNA reads TGTGCCAGTAGTAGGGGGCGGGACAGCCGATTTGAGCAGTACTTC. Full variable domain (missing parts from reference TRBV19 and TRBJ2-7): DGGITQSPKYLFRKEGQNVTLSCEQNLNHDAMYWYRQDPGQGLRLIYYSQIVNDFQKGDIAEGYSVSREKKESFPLTVTSAQKNPTAFYLCASSRGRDSRFEQYFGPGTRLTVT.

This rearrangement joins TRBV7-8 to TRBJ1-1, with a possible D match to TRBD1 (5 bases). The CDR3 consists of 14 residues. Per the germline V gene, CDR1 is SGHVS and CDR2 is FQNEAQ. With 6 bases removed from V and 5 bases from J, the gap between germline ends came to 16 bases. CDR3 in DNA: TGTGCCAGCAGTCGCAGGGATAGGGCGACTGAAGCTTTCTTT. Translated, it gives CASSRRDRATEAFF. Combining the CDR3 with reference TRBV7-8 and TRBJ1-1 gives the whole variable domain GAGVSQSPRYKVAKRGQDVALRCDPISGHVSLFWYQQALGQGPEFLTYFQNEAQLDKSGLPSDRFFAERPEGSVSTLKIQRTQQEDSAVYLCASSRRDRATEAFFGQGTRLTVV.

The V gene is TRBV11-2, the J gene TRBJ2-2; a possible D gene is TRBD1 (5 bases). V gave up 3 bases and J gave up 0 bases, with 8 bases separating them. The CDR3 runs 15 residues. The germline V gene has CDR1 SGHAT and CDR2 FQNNGV. The CDR3, as DNA: TGTGCCAGCAGCTTTGGGGCCCCGAACACCGGGGAGCTGTTTTTT. Its translation: CASSFGAPNTGELFF.

The sample holds a few counts of this clone. The rearrangement links TRBV5-1 to TRBJ1-6; 7 nucleotides agree with TRBD1. The germline CDR1 and CDR2 sequences are SGHRS and YFSETQ. J was trimmed by 10 bases and V by 7 bases; bases with no gene match: 11. The CDR3 is made up of 14 amino acids. CDR3 sequence (DNA): TGCGCCAGCTGCATGACAGGGTTTGGCTCACCCCTCCACTTT. Encoded protein: CASCMTGFGSPLHF. The whole variable domain, remainder taken from reference TRBV5-1 and TRBJ1-6, is KAGVTQTPRYLIKTRGQQVTLSCSPISGHRSVSWYQQTPGQGLQFLFEYFSETQRNKGNFPGRFSGRQFSNSRSEMNVSTLELGDSALYLCASCMTGFGSPLHFGNGTRLTVT.

The chain links TRBV6-1 to TRBJ1-4; the D gene is possibly TRBD1 (6 bases). CDR3 size: 13 residues. The V and J ends lost 8 bases and 7 bases respectively, with 14 bases between them. The germline V gene has CDR1 MNHNS and CDR2 SASEGT. The CDR3 loop reads CASGGATGEKLFF. The CDR3 bases are TGTGCCAGCGGGGGGGCTACTGGTGAAAAACTGTTTTTT.